The sequence of this TCR beta chain was determined in a study of T cell responses to AZD1222 COVID-19 vaccine. Overall study results and limits: Across spike, vaccine-associated CD4 TCRs were found, dominant at 160-218 and 743-854. The study reported that nearly half of spike-specific TCRs target unmutated variant regions. Among AZD1222 vaccinees, only 6 or 7 were seropositive at baseline. White British donors predominated, females outnumbered males, and clonal diversity was possibly underestimated.

The V gene end was trimmed by 1 base and the J gene end by 8 bases; junction bases not matched to a gene: 14. The germline V gene encodes CDR1 SGHVS and CDR2 FNYEAQ. This CDR3 is built from 17 residues. TCRdb keeps only in-frame clones here, not all; method: immunoSEQ multiplex PCR. The sample holds roughly 120,000 clones, 70% to 90% seen once. On this clone itself: Its specificity is unknown.

This chain joins TRBV7-6 and TRBJ2-1; 7 nucleotides agree with TRBD1. The source material was peripheral blood, sampled on day 0 of MenACWY control vaccination. The sequence was collected from an adult in good health. The CDR3 loop is CASSLVNWGFQGDEQFF. CDR3 bases: TGTGCCAGCAGCTTAGTGAATTGGGGCTTTCAGGGGGATGAGCAGTTCTTC.